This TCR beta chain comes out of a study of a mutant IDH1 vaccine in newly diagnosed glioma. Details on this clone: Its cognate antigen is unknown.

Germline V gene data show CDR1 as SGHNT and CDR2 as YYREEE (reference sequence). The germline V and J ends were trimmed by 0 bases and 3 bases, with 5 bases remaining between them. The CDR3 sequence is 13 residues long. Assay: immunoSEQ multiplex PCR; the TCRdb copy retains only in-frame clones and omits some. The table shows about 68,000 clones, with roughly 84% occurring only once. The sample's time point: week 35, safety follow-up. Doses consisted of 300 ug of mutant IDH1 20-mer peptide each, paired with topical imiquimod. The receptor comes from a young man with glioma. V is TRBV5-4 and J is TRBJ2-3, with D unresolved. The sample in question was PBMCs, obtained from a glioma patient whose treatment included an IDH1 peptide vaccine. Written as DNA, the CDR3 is TGTGCCAGCAGCTTGGAGAGGACAGATACGCAGTATTTT. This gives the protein CASSLERTDTQYF.